This is a list of T cell receptor beta chains from one sample in a study of blood T cell repertoires in COVID-19. Generated by immunoSEQ multiplex PCR, the TCRdb table keeps only in-frame clones and is missing some. The repertoire holds under 250,000 clones, with 80% to 90% as singletons. Sequencing was carried out using peripheral blood. Receptor source: a human donor in a cohort sampled during active COVID-19. The CDR3 runs from the conserved cysteine through the conserved F or W. The D gene is left open where the match is weak. Rows give clone size only sometimes, using once, few, many, or a class for an expanded clone.

size	D	V	J	CDR3	DNA
NA	TRBD1	TRBV7-2	TRBJ1-5	CASSSTGTGNQPQHF	TGTGCCAGCAGCTCGACCGGGACAGGCAATCAGCCCCAGCATTTT
NA	NA	TRBV21-1	TRBJ2-2	CASSKEDRGLTGELFF	TGTGCCAGCAGCAAAGAGGACAGGGGGCTCACCGGGGAGCTGTTTTTT
NA	NA	TRBV27	TRBJ1-6	CASSLNGSPLHF	TGTGCCAGCAGTTTAAATGGCTCACCCCTCCACTTT
NA	TRBD1	TRBV29-1	TRBJ2-7	CSVGDRVGEQYF	TGCAGCGTTGGGGACAGGGTAGGGGAGCAGTACTTC
NA	TRBD2	TRBV29-1	TRBJ2-1	CSVAKAGVLLSYNEQFF	TGCAGCGTTGCCAAGGCGGGAGTCCTTTTAAGCTACAATGAGCAGTTCTTC
NA	TRBD1	TRBV29-1	TRBJ2-5	CSVPDRGRLETQYF	TGCAGCGTCCCGGACAGGGGGCGGCTAGAGACCCAGTACTTC
many	TRBD1	TRBV9	TRBJ2-7	CASSANRGRLYEQYF	TGTGCCAGCAGCGCCAACAGGGGGCGACTATACGAGCAGTACTTC
few	TRBD2	TRBV11-2	TRBJ2-5	CASSSGLAGGETQYF	TGTGCCAGCAGCTCGGGACTAGCGGGAGGAGAGACCCAGTACTTC
NA	TRBD2	TRBV7-2	TRBJ2-7	CASSLGPGGYEQYF	TGTGCCAGCAGCTTAGGTCCGGGGGGCTACGAGCAGTACTTC
NA	TRBD2	TRBV11-2	TRBJ2-7	CASSYSSGRFYEQYF	TGTGCCAGCAGCTACTCTAGCGGGAGATTCTACGAGCAGTACTTC
NA	TRBD2	TRBV29-1	TRBJ2-3	CSVDLSGRGRNTQYF	TGCAGCGTGGACCTTAGCGGGAGAGGCAGGAATACGCAGTATTTT
NA	NA	TRBV12-5	TRBJ2-4	CASGLSQGHPLAKNIQYF	TGTGCTAGTGGTTTGTCTCAGGGACACCCTCTAGCCAAAAACATTCAGTACTTC
NA	NA	TRBV5-4	TRBJ2-7	CASSFAGVPPYEQYF	TGTGCCAGCAGCTTCGCAGGGGTCCCCCCCTACGAGCAGTACTTC
once	NA	TRBV5-1	TRBJ2-7	CASSLRLGSPIGQYF	TGCGCCAGCAGCTTGCGGCTGGGGAGTCCGATCGGGCAGTACTTC
NA	TRBD1	TRBV2	TRBJ1-1	CASTQTGGGNTEAFF	TGTGCCAGCACGCAGACAGGGGGTGGCAACACTGAAGCTTTCTTT
NA	TRBD1	TRBV18	TRBJ1-5	CASSPLGTGGGQPQHF	TGTGCCAGCTCACCCCTCGGGACAGGGGGGGGTCAGCCCCAGCATTTT
NA	NA	TRBV14	TRBJ1-1	CASSRLTGRNTEAFF	TGTGCCAGCAGCCGACTGACAGGACGAAACACTGAAGCTTTCTTT
NA	NA	TRBV28	TRBJ1-2	CASSNAGHPGGYTF	TGTGCCAGCAGTAATGCGGGGCACCCGGGCGGCTACACCTTC
once	TRBD2	TRBV6-5	TRBJ2-2	CASIAGGSRAGELFF	TGTGCCAGCATAGCGGGAGGGTCGAGAGCCGGGGAGCTGTTTTTT
NA	TRBD2	TRBV9	TRBJ2-5	CASSGGSGSGETQYF	TGTGCCAGCAGCGGGGGTAGCGGGAGTGGCGAGACCCAGTACTTC
NA	NA	TRBV2	TRBJ2-7	CASGRASAYYEQYF	TGTGCCAGCGGACGGGCTAGCGCCTACTACGAGCAGTACTTC
NA	NA	TRBV18	TRBJ2-7	CASSPWVTASYEQYF	TGTGCCAGCTCACCATGGGTTACAGCTTCCTACGAGCAGTACTTC
many	TRBD1	TRBV19	TRBJ2-5	CASSIDTGGWWETQYF	TGTGCCAGTAGTATCGATACAGGGGGATGGTGGGAGACCCAGTACTTC
NA	TRBD1	TRBV28	TRBJ2-7	CATRGTGTVYEQYF	TGTGCCACTAGAGGGACAGGGACAGTTTACGAGCAGTACTTC
NA	TRBD2	TRBV3-1/TRBV3-2	TRBJ2-7	CASSRSLAGGGSYEQYF	TGTGCCAGCAGCCGTTCACTAGCGGGAGGGGGCTCCTACGAGCAGTACTTC
NA	NA	TRBV5-1	TRBJ1-2	CASSLGQGRGYTF	TGCGCCAGCAGCTTGGGCCAGGGCAGAGGCTACACCTTC
NA	TRBD1	TRBV3-1/TRBV3-2	TRBJ2-4	CASSRDSFFWDIQYF	TGTGCCAGCAGCCGGGACAGTTTTTTTTGGGACATTCAGTACTTC
NA	TRBD1	TRBV7-6	TRBJ1-2	CASSPTGTGYGYTF	TGTGCCAGCAGCCCGACCGGGACAGGGTATGGCTACACCTTC
NA	NA	TRBV4-1	TRBJ2-5	CASSQERQGMQETQYF	TGCGCCAGCAGCCAAGAGAGGCAGGGAATGCAAGAGACCCAGTACTTC
NA	NA	TRBV5-1	TRBJ2-5	CASGPAGGETQYF	TGCGCCAGCGGTCCCGCAGGGGGGGAGACCCAGTACTTC
NA	NA	TRBV6-5	TRBJ2-7	CASIGWGGDHEQYF	TGTGCCAGCATTGGGTGGGGCGGTGACCACGAGCAGTACTTC
NA	NA	TRBV24-1	TRBJ1-6	CATSDGGGDSPLHF	TGTGCCACCAGTGATGGTGGAGGGGACTCACCCCTCCACTTT
NA	NA	TRBV24-1	TRBJ2-5	CATSDLGETQYF	TGTGCCACCAGTGATTTGGGCGAGACCCAGTACTTC
NA	TRBD1	TRBV28	TRBJ1-4	CASSPFPRDRATNEKLFF	TGTGCCAGCAGTCCCTTCCCGAGGGACAGGGCGACTAATGAAAAACTGTTTTTT
NA	NA	TRBV24-1	TRBJ2-3	CATSDLPIWGRDVSTDTQYF	TGTGCCACCAGTGATTTGCCCATATGGGGCAGGGATGTAAGCACAGATACGCAGTATTTT
NA	TRBD1	TRBV30	TRBJ1-3	CAWSVNTGVSSGNTIYF	TGTGCCTGGAGTGTAAACACAGGGGTCTCCTCTGGAAACACCATATATTTT
NA	TRBD2	TRBV15	TRBJ2-1	CATSRDSAGSSYNEQFF	TGTGCCACCAGCAGAGATTCAGCGGGGAGCTCCTACAATGAGCAGTTCTTC
NA	TRBD2	TRBV19	TRBJ2-5	CASSIKTSGTQETQYF	TGTGCCAGTAGTATAAAGACTAGCGGGACCCAAGAGACCCAGTACTTC
NA	NA	TRBV6-5	TRBJ2-7	CASSPGGGTYEQYF	TGTGCCAGCAGCCCAGGGGGAGGAACCTACGAGCAGTACTTC
NA	NA	TRBV11-2	TRBJ2-7	CASSLGLLNSYEQYF	TGTGCCAGCAGCTTAGGACTGCTCAACTCCTACGAGCAGTACTTC
once	TRBD2	TRBV30	TRBJ2-1	CAGTSGSTWNEQFF	TGTGCTGGGACTAGCGGGAGTACATGGAATGAGCAGTTCTTC
NA	NA	TRBV24-1	TRBJ2-5	CATSDSYPRETQYF	TGTGCCACCAGTGATTCCTACCCTCGAGAGACCCAGTACTTC
NA	TRBD2	TRBV11-2	TRBJ2-1	CASSLDEVAGAGKEQFF	TGTGCCAGCAGCTTAGACGAAGTAGCGGGAGCTGGGAAAGAGCAGTTCTTC
NA	TRBD2	TRBV5-1	TRBJ2-7	CASSLREAYEQYF	TGCGCCAGCAGCTTGCGGGAGGCCTACGAGCAGTACTTC
NA	NA	TRBV14	TRBJ2-5	CASSRSETQYF	TGTGCCAGCAGCCGTAGTGAGACCCAGTACTTC
few	NA	TRBV28	TRBJ2-7	CASSPTVTYEQYF	TGTGCCAGCAGCCCTACGGTTACCTACGAGCAGTACTTC
NA	TRBD1	TRBV3-1/TRBV3-2	TRBJ1-2	CASSQFDRVGYTF	TGTGCCAGCAGCCAATTCGACAGGGTTGGCTACACCTTC
NA	NA	TRBV5-1	TRBJ2-2	CASSGAIDTGELFF	TGCGCCAGCAGCGGGGCTATTGACACCGGGGAGCTGTTTTTT
NA	NA	TRBV19	TRBJ1-5	CASSIIFVTGNQPQHF	TGTGCCAGTAGTATAATTTTTGTTACAGGCAATCAGCCCCAGCATTTT
NA	TRBD1	TRBV6-1	TRBJ2-7	CASSEAAGTGGYEQYF	TGTGCCAGCAGTGAAGCCGCCGGGACAGGGGGCTACGAGCAGTACTTC
NA	NA	TRBV27	TRBJ2-2	CASSLLLGAGELFF	TGTGCCAGCAGCCTACTTCTAGGGGCCGGGGAGCTGTTTTTT
NA	TRBD1	TRBV6-6	TRBJ1-2	CASSYSGQGLGYTF	TGTGCCAGCAGTTACTCGGGACAGGGACTTGGCTACACCTTC
NA	TRBD1	TRBV5-1	TRBJ1-4	CASSYYDWDRAEKLFF	TGCGCCAGCAGCTACTACGACTGGGACAGGGCTGAAAAACTGTTTTTT
NA	NA	TRBV27	TRBJ1-3	CASSLPSCSGNTIYF	TGTGCCAGCAGTTTGCCCAGTTGCTCTGGAAACACCATATATTTT